This T cell receptor beta chain derives from a study of cytotoxic CD8 clonotypes in ibrutinib-treated CLL. The overall study: Among the patients, some eleven presented as relapsed/refractory and around 15 as treatment-naive; around 18 showed unmutated IGHV. Once patients had received a median approximately eleven months of treatment, range 6 to 36, response samples were obtained. Study results and limitations: Clonality went up at ibrutinib response and then declined back toward baseline at progression. Clonality at baseline surpassed age-matched healthy donors and tracked circulating CD8+ T-cell counts.

As concerns this clone: Its specificity is not known.

The V gene lost 1 base and the J gene lost 5 bases, with 8 bases spanning the gap. The length of the CDR3 is 13 residues. CDR1 GTSNPN and CDR2 SVGIG come from the germline V gene (reference sequence). Measured with immunoSEQ multiplex PCR; TCRdb has only the in-frame clones, and not every one. Of 200,000 to 250,000 clones in the sample, 60% to 75% were seen once. The chain uses TRBV30 and TRBJ2-2; D call uncertain. The clonotype was recovered from a human donor with chronic lymphocytic leukemia. Sequencing used PBMCs, obtained after 24 months of ibrutinib treatment. CDR3: CAWSAWLTGELFF. DNA of the CDR3: TGTGCCTGGAGTGCGTGGCTTACCGGGGAGCTGTTTTTT.